This TCR beta chain was sequenced in a study of post-analysis software for immune sequencing data. Study details: Relapsing-remitting, secondary progressive and progressive-relapsing forms of multiple sclerosis all featured among disease courses. Notes on the study in general: Diversity measured as normalized Chao1 was significantly lower in multiple sclerosis patients than in controls.

Tagging with unique molecular identifiers was a feature of the TCR beta cDNA libraries. Once about 0.95 to 10 million T cells were used, roughly 0.5 million cDNA molecules resulted. TCRdb reanalysed the PCR reads using MiXCR and keeps one entry per CDR3 protein. The sample shows 750,000 to 950,000 distinct CDR3 sequences, approximately 44% of them seen only once. Points on this clonotype: Its specificity is unknown.

This clonotype was sampled from a girl aged 5 to 17 with multiple sclerosis. The sample taken for sequencing was blood.

The CDR3 nucleotides read TGTGCCAGCAGCGACACAGGGGATCAGCCCCAGCATTTT. Translated, it gives CASSDTGDQPQHF. The chain couples TRBV9 to TRBJ1-5; 7 nucleotides line up with TRBD1. CDR3 length: 13 amino acids. CDR1 is SGDLS, CDR2 YYNGEE, per germline. The V segment lost 3 bases and the J segment 5 bases; nucleotides outside the gene matches: 2.